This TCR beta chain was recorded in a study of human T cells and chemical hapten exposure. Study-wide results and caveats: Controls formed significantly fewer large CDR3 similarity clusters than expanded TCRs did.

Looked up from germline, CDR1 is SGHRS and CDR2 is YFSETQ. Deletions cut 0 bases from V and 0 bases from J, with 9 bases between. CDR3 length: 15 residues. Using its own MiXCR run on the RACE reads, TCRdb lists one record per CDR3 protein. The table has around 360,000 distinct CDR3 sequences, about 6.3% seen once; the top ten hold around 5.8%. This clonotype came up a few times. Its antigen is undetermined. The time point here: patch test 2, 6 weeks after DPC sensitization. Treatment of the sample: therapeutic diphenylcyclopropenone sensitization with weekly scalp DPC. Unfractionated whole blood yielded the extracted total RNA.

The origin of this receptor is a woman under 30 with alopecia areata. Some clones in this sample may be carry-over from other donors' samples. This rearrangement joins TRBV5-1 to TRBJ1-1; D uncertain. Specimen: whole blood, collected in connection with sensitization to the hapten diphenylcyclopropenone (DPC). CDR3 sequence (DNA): TGCGCCAGCAGCTTGGCGGAAGACTTGAACACTGAAGCTTTCTTT. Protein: CASSLAEDLNTEAFF.